This T cell receptor (beta chain) was recovered during a study of OX40 agonist ivuxolimab in advanced cancers. This clone was picked up one time. This CDR3 spans 13 amino acids. Germline values: CDR1 MNHEY, CDR2 SVGAGI. Deletions cut 6 bases from V and 7 bases from J, with 12 bases between. The method was immunoSEQ multiplex PCR; TCRdb's version includes in-frame clones alone and lacks a portion of them. The table has about 80,000 clones, 80% to 90% seen once. The chain combines TRBV6-5 with TRBJ1-4; tentatively, D is TRBD1 (5 bases). The TCR sequence derives from an adult with an advanced solid tumor such as melanoma, head and neck, liver or kidney cancer. Specimen: CD4+ or CD8+ T cells sorted from blood, collected in a trial of the OX40 agonist ivuxolimab. CDR3 region: CASRRGSGEKLFF. CDR3 nucleotide sequence: TGTGCCAGCAGGCGGGGGAGCGGTGAAAAACTGTTTTTT.